This is a list of T cell receptor beta chains from one sample in a study of post-analysis software for immune sequencing data. TCRdb redid the calling of the PCR reads with MiXCR, one entry per CDR3 protein. The data hold hundreds of thousands of distinct CDR3 sequences, with roughly 27% observed a single time. The specimen sequenced was blood. The receptors originated from a girl aged 5-17 years with multiple sclerosis. CDR3s leave out the opening cysteine and the closing phenylalanine or tryptophan. Each record gives: CDR3 protein, J gene, V gene, clone size. Only part of the rows carry a size: once, few, many, or a class if the clone is expanded.

cdr3_aa: ASSPFGSGGETQY
j_call: -
v_call: TRBV6-2/TRBV6-3
clone_size: few

cdr3_aa: ASSPGEFQHQETQY
j_call: TRBJ2-5
v_call: TRBV5-1
clone_size: few

cdr3_aa: ATGHGPYEQY
j_call: TRBJ2-7
v_call: TRBV25-1
clone_size: -

cdr3_aa: SASLGQGATDTQY
j_call: TRBJ2-3
v_call: TRBV20-1
clone_size: -

cdr3_aa: ASRPSGGAGSYNEQF
j_call: TRBJ2-1
v_call: TRBV6-2/TRBV6-3
clone_size: -

cdr3_aa: ASSYLGRVNTGELF
j_call: TRBJ2-2
v_call: TRBV6-6
clone_size: -

cdr3_aa: ASSPRAGLSYEQY
j_call: TRBJ2-7
v_call: TRBV3-1
clone_size: few

cdr3_aa: ASSPKQGAHEQY
j_call: TRBJ2-7
v_call: TRBV18
clone_size: -

cdr3_aa: ASSYEIGQGNGQPQH
j_call: TRBJ1-5
v_call: TRBV6-2/TRBV6-3
clone_size: -

cdr3_aa: ASSLALAGGWVDTQY
j_call: TRBJ2-3
v_call: TRBV7-2
clone_size: -

cdr3_aa: SARKTGTVGSPLH
j_call: TRBJ1-6
v_call: TRBV20-1
clone_size: few

cdr3_aa: SVDPTGGETQY
j_call: -
v_call: TRBV29-1
clone_size: -

cdr3_aa: ASSDLSTGTGPNTEAF
j_call: TRBJ1-1
v_call: TRBV25-1
clone_size: -

cdr3_aa: ASSTGTGRGGSYEQY
j_call: TRBJ2-7
v_call: TRBV5-1
clone_size: few

cdr3_aa: ATRARDFSPEQF
j_call: TRBJ2-1
v_call: TRBV24-1
clone_size: few

cdr3_aa: ASSLRMGLGIDEQY
j_call: -
v_call: TRBV28
clone_size: -

cdr3_aa: ASSTLGPYTGELF
j_call: TRBJ2-2
v_call: TRBV5-1
clone_size: few

cdr3_aa: AISESATGPYEQY
j_call: TRBJ2-7
v_call: TRBV10-3
clone_size: few

cdr3_aa: ASSRRAGFGYT
j_call: TRBJ1-2
v_call: TRBV9
clone_size: few

cdr3_aa: SVDRAGGPDYGYT
j_call: TRBJ1-2
v_call: TRBV29-1
clone_size: few

cdr3_aa: ASSLRLAPEGLKETQY
j_call: TRBJ2-5
v_call: TRBV7-2
clone_size: few

cdr3_aa: ASSAERVRDNEQF
j_call: TRBJ2-1
v_call: TRBV6-1
clone_size: few

cdr3_aa: ASSLRAGAKNIQY
j_call: TRBJ2-4
v_call: TRBV7-2
clone_size: -

cdr3_aa: SAAGPDGDEQF
j_call: TRBJ2-1
v_call: TRBV20-1
clone_size: -

cdr3_aa: ASSRTGLADTQY
j_call: TRBJ2-3
v_call: TRBV11-2
clone_size: -

cdr3_aa: AGSYSGTGPTQY
j_call: -
v_call: TRBV6-6
clone_size: -

cdr3_aa: TSSLGLAGGQETQY
j_call: TRBJ2-5
v_call: TRBV7-2
clone_size: once

cdr3_aa: ASSTSGRFGDTQY
j_call: TRBJ2-3
v_call: TRBV7-2
clone_size: many

cdr3_aa: ASTALGGSGDTQY
j_call: TRBJ2-3
v_call: TRBV6-6
clone_size: -

cdr3_aa: ASSPNLDEKQF
j_call: TRBJ2-1
v_call: TRBV5-1
clone_size: few

cdr3_aa: AIWDAEVNYGYT
j_call: TRBJ1-2
v_call: TRBV10-3
clone_size: -

cdr3_aa: ASSSYRGTSSSYEQY
j_call: TRBJ2-7
v_call: TRBV28
clone_size: -

cdr3_aa: ASRVAGALGDTQY
j_call: TRBJ2-3
v_call: TRBV2
clone_size: -

cdr3_aa: ASSPPAGLGTEAF
j_call: TRBJ1-1
v_call: TRBV4-1
clone_size: -

cdr3_aa: ASSLRSGSYNEQF
j_call: TRBJ2-1
v_call: TRBV27
clone_size: many

cdr3_aa: SVVRGTASYEQY
j_call: TRBJ2-7
v_call: TRBV29-1
clone_size: few

cdr3_aa: SARDFFEETQY
j_call: -
v_call: TRBV20-1
clone_size: -

cdr3_aa: ASSEWYEQY
j_call: TRBJ2-7
v_call: TRBV9
clone_size: few

cdr3_aa: ASSWSSYEQY
j_call: TRBJ2-7
v_call: TRBV7-9
clone_size: many

cdr3_aa: ASSVNSGGYT
j_call: TRBJ1-2
v_call: TRBV5-5
clone_size: -

cdr3_aa: ASSPPGQAQETQY
j_call: TRBJ2-5
v_call: TRBV18
clone_size: few

cdr3_aa: ASSDSAAGEGTEAF
j_call: TRBJ1-1
v_call: TRBV6-6
clone_size: few

cdr3_aa: SGQGTGEAF
j_call: TRBJ1-1
v_call: TRBV20-1
clone_size: few

cdr3_aa: ASSSLPVRGGGGHGFPGELF
j_call: TRBJ2-2
v_call: TRBV28
clone_size: -

cdr3_aa: ASSEAGGNTEAF
j_call: TRBJ1-1
v_call: TRBV6-1
clone_size: few

cdr3_aa: ASSFPGTEQF
j_call: TRBJ2-1
v_call: TRBV27
clone_size: -

cdr3_aa: ASSGNIQY
j_call: TRBJ2-4
v_call: TRBV7-7
clone_size: -

cdr3_aa: SVVRDVGTEAF
j_call: TRBJ1-1
v_call: TRBV29-1
clone_size: few

cdr3_aa: ASSQGVPPYGYT
j_call: TRBJ1-2
v_call: TRBV3-1
clone_size: -